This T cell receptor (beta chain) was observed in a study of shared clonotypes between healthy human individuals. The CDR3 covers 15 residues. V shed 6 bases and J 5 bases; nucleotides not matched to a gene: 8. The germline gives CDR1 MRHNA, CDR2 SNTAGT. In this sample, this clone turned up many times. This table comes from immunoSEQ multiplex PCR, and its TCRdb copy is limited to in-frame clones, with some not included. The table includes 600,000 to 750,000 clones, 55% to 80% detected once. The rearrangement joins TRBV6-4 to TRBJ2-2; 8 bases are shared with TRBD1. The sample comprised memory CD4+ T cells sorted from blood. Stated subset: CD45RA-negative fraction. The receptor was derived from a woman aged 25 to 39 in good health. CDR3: CASSAGTGLTGELFF. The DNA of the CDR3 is TGTGCCAGCAGCGCCGGGACAGGATTAACCGGGGAGCTGTTTTTT.